A selection of T cell receptor beta chains follows, all from one sample in a study of cytomegalovirus exposure and HLA in healthy donors. Sequenced by immunoSEQ multiplex PCR; TCRdb stores in-frame clones only, minus some. The data hold about 170,000 clones, with about 80% observed a single time. Sequencing used PBMCs. The receptors here all came from a female donor in good health and CMV-seronegative. The CDR3 runs from the conserved cysteine through the conserved F or W. A D gene is named only where the DNA matches it firmly. The listing skips clone size in some rows; elsewhere it reads once, few, many or a size class.

j_call | d_call | cdr3_length | v_call | clone_size | cdr3_aa | cdr3_nt
TRBJ2-7 | TRBD2 | 13 | TRBV30 | . | CAGESVGGSEQYF | TGTGCCGGCGAGTCTGTGGGGGGGAGCGAGCAGTACTTC
TRBJ2-7 | . | 17 | TRBV7-9 | once | CASSPLGGTGVSYEQYF | TGTGCCAGCAGCCCTCTGGGGGGAACCGGGGTTTCCTACGAGCAGTACTTC
TRBJ2-7 | TRBD1 | 15 | TRBV5-4 | . | CASSLRSGGFSEQYF | TGTGCCAGCAGCTTGAGGTCAGGGGGTTTCTCCGAGCAGTACTTC
TRBJ2-7 | TRBD1 | 15 | TRBV5-1 | . | CASSSPGQGYSEQYF | TGCGCCAGCAGCTCGCCGGGACAGGGATACAGCGAGCAGTACTTC
TRBJ1-4 | . | 15 | TRBV6-1 | . | CASSLSWFNGEKLFF | TGTGCCAGCAGCCTTAGCTGGTTCAATGGTGAAAAACTGTTTTTT
TRBJ2-3 | . | 15 | TRBV7-9 | . | CASSLVTGTRDTQYF | TGTGCCAGCAGCTTAGTAACAGGGACGAGGGATACGCAGTATTTT
TRBJ1-1 | TRBD1 | 15 | TRBV19 | . | CASRPPGQSYTEAFF | TGTGCCAGTAGGCCGCCGGGACAGTCTTACACTGAAGCTTTCTTT
TRBJ1-2 | . | 12 | TRBV7-9 | . | CASSLASQALNF | TGTGCCAGCAGCTTAGCATCACAGGCACTAAACTTC
TRBJ1-2 | . | 16 | TRBV27 | . | CASTPSTGSIHYGYTF | TGTGCCAGCACCCCATCGACAGGATCCATCCACTATGGCTACACCTTC
TRBJ1-1 | . | 13 | TRBV11-2 | few | CASSGTLNTEAFF | TGTGCCAGCAGCGGGACATTGAACACTGAAGCTTTCTTT
TRBJ2-2 | TRBD2 | 16 | TRBV5-1 | . | CASHLELAGTTGELFF | TGCGCCAGCCACTTGGAACTAGCGGGAACTACCGGGGAGCTGTTTTTT
TRBJ1-2 | TRBD1 | 14 | TRBV7-2 | . | CASSPWTGGEGYTF | TGTGCCAGCAGCCCTTGGACAGGGGGCGAGGGCTACACCTTC
TRBJ1-4 | TRBD1 | 15 | TRBV4-1 | . | CASSQATGTNEKLFF | TGCGCCAGCAGCCAAGCGACAGGGACTAATGAAAAACTGTTTTTT
TRBJ1-5 | . | 13 | TRBV5-5 | . | CASSLAPGQPQHF | TGTGCCAGCAGCTTGGCGCCAGGCCAGCCCCAGCATTTT
TRBJ2-3 | TRBD2 | 18 | TRBV11-3 | . | CASSSSGTSGGATDTQYF | TGTGCCAGCAGCTCCTCCGGGACTAGCGGGGGGGCCACAGATACGCAGTATTTT
TRBJ2-2 | . | 17 | TRBV15 | few | CATSRGTGLLSTGELFF | TGTGCCACCAGCAGAGGGACGGGACTTCTTAGCACCGGGGAGCTGTTTTTT
TRBJ1-2 | TRBD1 | 15 | TRBV30 | . | CAWRAITGGANGYTF | TGTGCCTGGAGGGCTATCACAGGGGGCGCGAATGGCTACACCTTC
TRBJ2-3 | TRBD1 | 14 | TRBV29-1 | once | CSGRVTGGTDTQYF | TGCAGCGGACGAGTGACAGGGGGGACAGATACGCAGTATTTT
TRBJ1-3 | . | 19 | TRBV18 | . | CASSRARSEIQSSGNTIYF | TGTGCCAGCTCACGGGCCCGCTCGGAAATACAGAGCTCTGGAAACACCATATATTTT
TRBJ2-2 | . | 14 | TRBV7-9 | . | CASSPRSNTGELFF | TGTGCCAGCAGCCCCCGGAGCAACACCGGGGAGCTGTTTTTT
TRBJ1-3 | . | 15 | TRBV6-1 | . | CASSNLKGAGNTIYF | TGTGCCAGCAGTAATCTTAAGGGGGCTGGAAACACCATATATTTT
TRBJ2-2 | . | 17 | TRBV5-1 | . | CASSLDLDSKGTGELFF | TGCGCCAGCAGCTTGGATCTCGACAGCAAAGGGACCGGGGAGCTGTTTTTT
TRBJ2-1 | TRBD2 | 17 | TRBV27 | few | CASSYPSGGRSYNEQFF | TGTGCCAGCAGCTACCCTAGCGGGGGACGCTCCTACAATGAGCAGTTCTTC
TRBJ1-2 | . | 14 | TRBV5-1 | . | CASSFGGLDDGYTF | TGCGCCAGCAGCTTTGGGGGCTTGGATGATGGCTACACCTTC
TRBJ2-7 | TRBD2 | 15 | TRBV9 | few | CASSVEGLASYEQYF | TGTGCCAGCAGCGTAGAGGGACTAGCCTCCTACGAGCAGTACTTC
TRBJ1-1 | . | 14 | TRBV5-1 | . | CASSLGAGNTEAFF | TGCGCCAGCAGCTTGGGGGCAGGGAACACTGAAGCTTTCTTT
TRBJ2-6 | . | 13 | TRBV10-3 | . | CAIKPGGANVLTF | TGTGCCATCAAACCCGGTGGGGCCAACGTCCTGACTTTC
TRBJ2-3 | . | 14 | TRBV5-1 | few | CASSLDRTAHPQYF | TGCGCCAGCAGCTTGGACAGAACGGCGCATCCGCAGTATTTT
TRBJ1-1 | . | 14 | TRBV6-6 | . | CASRPGHMNTEAFF | TGTGCCAGCAGGCCGGGACACATGAACACTGAAGCTTTCTTT
TRBJ1-2 | . | 15 | TRBV13 | . | CASSLRTAGSYGYTF | TGTGCCAGCAGCTTACGGACAGCGGGATCCTATGGCTACACCTTC
TRBJ1-2 | TRBD1 | 14 | TRBV7-9 | once | CASSQGQGTSGYTF | TGTGCCAGCAGCCAGGGACAGGGCACGAGTGGCTACACCTTC
TRBJ1-2 | . | 14 | TRBV6-5 | . | CASNQGFLTYGYTF | TGTGCCAGCAACCAGGGGTTCCTTACCTATGGCTACACCTTC
TRBJ1-1 | . | 11 | TRBV20-1 | . | CSARANTEAFF | TGCAGTGCGCGGGCAAACACTGAAGCTTTCTTT
TRBJ1-1 | . | 14 | TRBV5-4 | . | CASSRREGNTEAFF | TGTGCCAGCAGCCGCCGGGAGGGGAACACTGAAGCTTTCTTT
TRBJ1-1 | TRBD1 | 13 | TRBV11-3 | few | CASSPDRDTEAFF | TGTGCCAGCAGCCCCGACAGGGACACTGAAGCTTTCTTT
TRBJ2-3 | . | 13 | TRBV15 | few | CATSRGAEDTQYF | TGTGCCACCAGCAGGGGGGCTGAAGATACGCAGTATTTT
TRBJ1-1 | . | 12 | TRBV13 | . | CASSPQGYEAFF | TGTGCCAGCAGCCCTCAGGGGTATGAAGCTTTCTTT
TRBJ2-3 | TRBD2 | 14 | TRBV7-8 | . | CASNSGTSTDTQYF | TGTGCCAGCAACAGCGGGACTAGCACAGATACGCAGTATTTT
TRBJ2-7 | TRBD1 | 15 | TRBV6-1 | few | CASSAQGSLPYEQYF | TGTGCCAGCAGTGCACAGGGGTCATTGCCCTACGAGCAGTACTTC
TRBJ1-2 | TRBD1 | 14 | TRBV6-1 | . | CASRINRGLYGYTF | TGTGCCAGCCGAATTAACAGGGGGCTTTATGGCTACACCTTC
TRBJ1-1 | TRBD1 | 14 | TRBV29-1 | . | CSVEQGGGNTEAFF | TGCAGCGTTGAACAAGGGGGCGGTAACACTGAAGCTTTCTTT
TRBJ1-5 | . | 13 | TRBV6-1 | . | CASSTTGNQPQHF | TGTGCCAGCAGTACTACAGGTAATCAGCCCCAGCATTTT
TRBJ1-2 | . | 15 | TRBV6-6 | . | CASSFDPLRTVGYTF | TGTGCCAGCAGCTTCGACCCATTGAGGACAGTTGGCTACACCTTC
TRBJ2-7 | TRBD1 | 14 | TRBV7-8 | . | CASSLSWTGREQYF | TGTGCCAGCAGCTTGAGTTGGACAGGGAGGGAGCAGTACTTC
TRBJ1-2 | . | 12 | TRBV29-1 | . | CSMSPGFGGYTF | TGCAGCATGAGCCCAGGGTTTGGTGGCTACACCTTC
TRBJ1-3 | . | 15 | TRBV30 | . | CAWSVRTFSGNTIYF | TGTGCCTGGAGTGTACGGACTTTCTCTGGAAACACCATATATTTT
TRBJ1-6 | . | 13 | TRBV19 | . | CASSQVVNSPLHF | TGTGCCAGTAGTCAGGTAGTTAATTCACCCCTCCACTTT